This T cell receptor beta chain was identified in a study of cytomegalovirus exposure and HLA in healthy donors. Study results and caveats: Analysis was performed later, and it showed HLA-associated TCR beta chains to be more clonally expanded than equally common others. In vitro work confirmed that a few CMV-associated chains recognize CMV antigens. Immune exposure information available was restricted to CMV serostatus.

The PCR ran on 60 Vbeta and 13 Jbeta primers. Clones were sequenced by immunoSEQ multiplex PCR, and TCRdb holds only the in-frame ones, with some missing. The sample holds approximately 130,000 clones, around 85% seen once. To note about this clone: The antigen remains undetermined.

Per the germline V gene, CDR1 is LNHDA and CDR2 is SQIVND (reference sequence). Trimming cost V 6 bases and J 3 bases; bases outside gene matches: 6. The CDR3 sequence is 15 residues long. This chain links TRBV19 with TRBJ1-4, with 8 positions matching TRBD1. Source material: PBMCs. This clonotype was sampled from a boy younger than 18 in good health and CMV-seronegative. The CDR3, as DNA: TGTGCCAGTAGGGAGGGGACAGGAGCTAATGAAAAACTGTTTTTT. This sequence encodes CASREGTGANEKLFF.